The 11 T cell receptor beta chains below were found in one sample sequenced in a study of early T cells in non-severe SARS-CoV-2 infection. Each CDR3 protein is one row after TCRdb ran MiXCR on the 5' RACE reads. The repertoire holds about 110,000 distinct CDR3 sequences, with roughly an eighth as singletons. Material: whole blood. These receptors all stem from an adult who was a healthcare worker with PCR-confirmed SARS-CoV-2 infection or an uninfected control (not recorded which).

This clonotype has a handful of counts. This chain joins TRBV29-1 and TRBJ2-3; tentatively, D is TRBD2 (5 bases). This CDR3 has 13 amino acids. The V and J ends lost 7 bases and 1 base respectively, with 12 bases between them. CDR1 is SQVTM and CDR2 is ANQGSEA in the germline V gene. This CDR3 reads CSALAAGTDTQYF. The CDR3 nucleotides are TGCAGCGCTCTAGCCGCCGGCACAGATACGCAGTATTTT.

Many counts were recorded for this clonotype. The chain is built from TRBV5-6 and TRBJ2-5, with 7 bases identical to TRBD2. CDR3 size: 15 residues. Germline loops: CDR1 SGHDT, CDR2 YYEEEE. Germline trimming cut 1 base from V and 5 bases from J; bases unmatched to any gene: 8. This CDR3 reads CASSLPSGPGETQYF. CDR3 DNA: TGTGCCAGCAGCTTGCCTAGCGGTCCGGGGGAGACCCAGTACTTC.

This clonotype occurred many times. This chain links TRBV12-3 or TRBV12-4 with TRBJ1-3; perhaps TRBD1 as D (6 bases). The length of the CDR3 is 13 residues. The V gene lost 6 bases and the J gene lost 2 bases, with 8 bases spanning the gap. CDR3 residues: CASSWTAGNTIYF. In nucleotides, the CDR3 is TGTGCCAGCAGCTGGACAGCTGGAAACACCATATATTTT.

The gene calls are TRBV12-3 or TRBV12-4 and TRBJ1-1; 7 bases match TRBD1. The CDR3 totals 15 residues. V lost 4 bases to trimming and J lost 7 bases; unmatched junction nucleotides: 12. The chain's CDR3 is CASSSTPTGTGEAFF. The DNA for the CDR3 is TGTGCCAGCAGTTCCACCCCGACAGGGACGGGTGAAGCTTTCTTT.

In DNA form, the CDR3 reads TGCAGTGCTCTTGTCTGGCGGGGGGCTAAAGAGACCCAGTACTTC. This codes for CSALVWRGAKETQYF. The chain employs TRBV20-1 and TRBJ2-5, with 8 bases that match TRBD2. The CDR3 totals 15 residues. The trim removed 5 bases at V and 3 bases at J, leaving 11 bases unmatched. The germline V gene encodes CDR1 DFQATT and CDR2 SNEGSKA (reference sequence).

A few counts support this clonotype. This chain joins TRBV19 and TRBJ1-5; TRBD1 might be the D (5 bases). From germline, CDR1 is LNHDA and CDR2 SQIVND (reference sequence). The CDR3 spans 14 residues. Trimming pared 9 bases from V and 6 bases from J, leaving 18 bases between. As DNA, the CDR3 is TGTGCCAGCTCCTCCAGGGCTTTGTTTCAGCCCCAGCATTTT. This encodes CASSSRALFQPQHF.

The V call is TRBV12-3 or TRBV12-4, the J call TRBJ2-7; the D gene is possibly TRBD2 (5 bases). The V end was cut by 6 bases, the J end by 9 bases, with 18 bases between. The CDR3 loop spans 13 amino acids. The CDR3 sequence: CASRTGTPSRQYF. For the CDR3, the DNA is TGTGCCAGCAGAACGGGAACTCCGAGTCGGCAGTACTTC.

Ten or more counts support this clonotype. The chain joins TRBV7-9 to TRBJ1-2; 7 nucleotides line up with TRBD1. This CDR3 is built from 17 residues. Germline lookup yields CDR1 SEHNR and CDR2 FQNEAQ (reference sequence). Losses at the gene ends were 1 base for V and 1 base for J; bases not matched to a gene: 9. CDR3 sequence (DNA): TGTGCCAGCAGCTTAGTCAGGGGACAGCAGCTTAACTATGGCTACACCTTC. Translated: CASSLVRGQQLNYGYTF. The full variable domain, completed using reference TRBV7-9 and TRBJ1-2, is DTGVSQNPRHKITKRGQNVTFRCDPISEHNRLYWYRQTLGQGPEFLTYFQNEAQLEKSRLLSDRFSAERPKGSFSTLEIQRTEQGDSAMYLCASSLVRGQQLNYGYTFGSGTRLTVV.

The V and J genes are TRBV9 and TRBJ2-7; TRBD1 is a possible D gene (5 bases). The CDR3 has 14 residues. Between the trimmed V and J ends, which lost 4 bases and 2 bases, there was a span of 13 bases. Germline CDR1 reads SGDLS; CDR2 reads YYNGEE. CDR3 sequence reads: CASSFGQGPYEQYF. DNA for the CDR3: TGTGCCAGCAGCTTCGGACAAGGCCCCTACGAGCAGTACTTC.

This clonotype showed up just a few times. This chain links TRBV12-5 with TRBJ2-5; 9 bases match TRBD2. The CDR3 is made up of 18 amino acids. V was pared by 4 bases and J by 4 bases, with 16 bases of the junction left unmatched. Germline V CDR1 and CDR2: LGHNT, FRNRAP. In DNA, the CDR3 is TGTGCTAGTGGTTCTAGCGGGGTAGCCGGGGGCGGTCTAGAGACCCAGTACTTC. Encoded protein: CASGSSGVAGGGLETQYF.

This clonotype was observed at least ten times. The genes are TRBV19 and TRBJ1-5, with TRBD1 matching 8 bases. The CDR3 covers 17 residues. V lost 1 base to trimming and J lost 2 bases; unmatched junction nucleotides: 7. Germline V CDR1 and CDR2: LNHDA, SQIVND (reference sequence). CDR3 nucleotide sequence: TGTGCCAGTAGTATAGCCCCTTCGACAGGGGGCAATCAGCCCCAGCATTTT. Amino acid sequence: CASSIAPSTGGNQPQHF.